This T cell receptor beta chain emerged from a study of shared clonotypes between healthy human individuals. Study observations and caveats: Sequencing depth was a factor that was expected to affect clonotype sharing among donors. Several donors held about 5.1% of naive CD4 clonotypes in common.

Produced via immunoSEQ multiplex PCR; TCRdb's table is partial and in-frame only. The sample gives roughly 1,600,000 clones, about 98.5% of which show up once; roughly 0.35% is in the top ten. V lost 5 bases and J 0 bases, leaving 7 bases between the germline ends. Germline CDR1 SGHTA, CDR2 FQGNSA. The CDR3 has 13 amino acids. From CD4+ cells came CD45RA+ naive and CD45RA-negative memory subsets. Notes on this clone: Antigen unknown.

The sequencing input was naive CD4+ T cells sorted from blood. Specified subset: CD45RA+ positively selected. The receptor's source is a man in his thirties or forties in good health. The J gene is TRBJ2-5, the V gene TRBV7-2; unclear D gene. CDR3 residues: CASSRSYQETQYF. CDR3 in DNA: TGTGCCAGCAGCCGGAGCTACCAAGAGACCCAGTACTTC.